The 7 T cell receptor beta chains reported below all come from one sample, sequenced in a study of T cell responses to AZD1222 COVID-19 vaccine (dated by TCRdb to about 2021). This specimen's time point label, per the study, means: about 28 days (+/-7) after the second vaccine dose. Libraries were constructed by the immunoSEQ multiplex PCR assay. TCRdb obtained this table from immuneACCESS and retained in-frame rearrangements with V and J assigned. These tables miss some clones; where compared with another copy, unresolved V genes account for less than half of the shortfall, and the remainder is unexplained. This sample lists roughly 150,000 clones; around 89% were detected once. 3% to 4% of the sample is taken by the ten largest. The material sequenced was peripheral blood, taken 28 days after the second AZD1222 dose. The receptors come from an adult who received the AZD1222 COVID-19 vaccine.

V gene TRBV28 combines with J gene TRBJ1-2; D not certain. Germline CDR1 reads MDHEN; CDR2 reads SYDVKM. Trimming pared 9 bases from V and 0 bases from J, leaving 8 bases between. The CDR3 spans 12 residues. The DNA for the CDR3 is TGTGCCAGTGGACCCCCTAACTATGGCTACACCTTC. Translation gives CASGPPNYGYTF.

The rearrangement links TRBV29-1 to TRBJ2-7; 8 bases line up with TRBD2. Trimming cost V 4 bases and J 7 bases; bases outside gene matches: 9. CDR1 and CDR2 from the germline V gene are SQVTM and ANQGSEA. This CDR3 is 13 amino acids long. The CDR3 sequence: CSVVRSGAGEQYF. The CDR3 DNA is TGCAGCGTTGTTCGTAGCGGGGCCGGTGAGCAGTACTTC.

V is TRBV7-2 and J is TRBJ2-7, with D perhaps TRBD1 (5 bases). The CDR3 consists of 15 residues. V dropped 2 bases and J dropped 2 bases, with 13 bases sitting between them. The germline V gene encodes CDR1 SGHTA and CDR2 FQGNSA. The CDR3 sequence: CASSLNKGRTYEQYF. DNA for the CDR3: TGTGCCAGCAGCTTAAATAAGGGGCGGACCTACGAGCAGTACTTC.

V usage is TRBV9 and J usage is TRBJ1-5; 11 nucleotides align to TRBD1. Germline V gene sequence: CDR1 SGDLS, CDR2 YYNGEE. This CDR3 is 15 amino acids long. Losses at the gene ends were 3 bases for V and 6 bases for J; bases not matched to a gene: 5. CDR3 loop: CASSAGTGGGQPQHF. The CDR3 bases are TGTGCCAGCAGCGCGGGGACAGGGGGAGGTCAGCCCCAGCATTTT.

The genes are TRBV2 and TRBJ2-2; 10 bases map to TRBD2. V trimming: 8 bases; J trimming: 0 bases; junction bases outside the gene matches: 12. Germline V lookup: CDR1 SNHLY, CDR2 FYNNEI. The CDR3 is 18 residues long. The CDR3 here is CASSRTSGAYSNTGELFF. CDR3 DNA: TGTGCCAGCTCCAGGACTAGCGGAGCATATTCGAACACCGGGGAGCTGTTTTTT.

The table lists this clone with a count of one. The rearrangement uses TRBV7-2 and TRBJ1-5; D not resolved. CDR1 and CDR2 (germline): SGHTA, FQGNSA. V was shortened by 5 bases and J by 7 bases, with 9 bases between the two germline ends. The CDR3 contains 12 residues. The CDR3 nucleotides read TGTGCCAGCAGCGAGCAGGTACAGCCCCAGCATTTT. Encoded protein: CASSEQVQPQHF.

This clone was seen a single time. Because it lacks the conserved phenylalanine or tryptophan at the end, this CDR3 is likely a read error. Because the CDR3's place on the DNA is in doubt, the DNA is left out and the CDR3 is given as listed by TCRdb. The chain combines TRBV20-1 with TRBJ2-7; the table's D gene call, TRBD1, was not cross checked with the DNA. With termini counted, the CDR3 has 13 amino acids. CDR1 is DFQATT and CDR2 is SNEGSKA in the germline V gene (reference sequence). The CDR3 loop reads CSASPNDRDRDRL.